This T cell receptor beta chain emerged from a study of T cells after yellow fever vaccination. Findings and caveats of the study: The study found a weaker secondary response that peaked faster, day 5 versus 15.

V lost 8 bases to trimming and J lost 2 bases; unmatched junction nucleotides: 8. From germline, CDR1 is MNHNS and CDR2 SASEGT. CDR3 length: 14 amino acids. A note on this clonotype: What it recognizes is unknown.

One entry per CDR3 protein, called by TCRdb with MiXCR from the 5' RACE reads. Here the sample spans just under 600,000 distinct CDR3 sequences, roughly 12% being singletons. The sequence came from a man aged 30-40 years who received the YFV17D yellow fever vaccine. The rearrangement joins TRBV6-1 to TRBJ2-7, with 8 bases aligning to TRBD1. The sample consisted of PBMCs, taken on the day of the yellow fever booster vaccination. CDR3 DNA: TGTGCCAGCGGCGGAGACAGGGGAACCTACGAGCAGTACTTC. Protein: CASGGDRGTYEQYF.